This passage covers 9 T cell receptor beta chains from one sample sequenced in a study of T cell clones after liver transplantation. Sequencing was performed with immunoSEQ multiplex PCR; in TCRdb, only in-frame clones are kept and a portion is missing. The data contain more than 100,000 clones, roughly 80% of them singletons. Specimen: CD4+ T cells from blood, collected 47 months after liver transplant. These receptors came from a human patient who received a liver transplant. Some T cells may originate from the graft donor.

The chain carries TRBV27 and TRBJ2-3, with 12 bases fitting TRBD2. V was pared by 2 bases and J by 1 base, with 10 bases of the junction left unmatched. CDR1 MNHEY and CDR2 SMNVEV come from the germline V gene (reference sequence). The CDR3 runs to 19 residues. The CDR3 bases are TGTGCCAGCAGTTTACGAGCTCCGGGACTAGCGGGCCGCACAGATACGCAGTATTTT. This gives the protein CASSLRAPGLAGRTDTQYF.

The chain carries TRBV9 and TRBJ2-1; 14 bases fit TRBD2. With 2 bases clipped from V and 8 bases from J, the junction kept 6 bases outside the gene matches. Per germline, CDR1 SGDLS and CDR2 YYNGEE. CDR3 size: 16 residues. The CDR3 loop is CASSVGLAGGFDEQFF. CDR3 bases: TGTGCCAGCAGCGTTGGACTAGCGGGAGGTTTCGATGAGCAGTTCTTC.

The chain combines TRBV29-1 with TRBJ1-2, with 8 nucleotides matching TRBD1. Germline V lookup: CDR1 SQVTM, CDR2 ANQGSEA. V dropped 5 bases and J dropped 4; count of bases not matched to a gene: 3. This CDR3 region has 12 residues. The CDR3 loop reads CSVRTGIYGYTF. CDR3 bases: TGCAGCGTTCGGACAGGGATCTATGGCTACACCTTC.

V gene TRBV6-1 combines with J gene TRBJ2-7; D is perhaps TRBD1 or TRBD2 (5 bases each). The germline CDR1 and CDR2 sequences are MNHNS and SASEGT. This CDR3 is 15 amino acids long. V gave up 6 bases and J gave up 4 bases, with 19 bases separating them. The CDR3 DNA sequence: TGTGCCAGCAGCCTAGACTGGGGGTTCTCTTACGAGCAGTACTTC. Translating it yields CASSLDWGFSYEQYF.

The chain joins TRBV6-4 to TRBJ1-2; TRBD1 agrees at 10 bases. Germline CDR1 MRHNA, CDR2 SNTAGT. V lost 6 bases to trimming and J lost 7 bases; unmatched junction nucleotides: 8. The CDR3 covers 14 residues. This CDR3 reads CASRPGTGATGYTF. DNA for the CDR3: TGTGCCAGCAGACCCGGGACAGGGGCCACTGGCTACACCTTC.

V and J are TRBV18 and TRBJ1-6; tentatively, D is TRBD1 (6 bases). The CDR3 loop spans 15 amino acids. CDR1 KGHSH and CDR2 LQKENI come from the germline V gene. Trimming stripped 3 bases from V and 2 bases from J, with 8 bases between. CDR3 protein: CASSPGQTYNSPLHF. DNA of the CDR3: TGTGCCAGCTCACCCGGACAGACCTATAATTCACCCCTCCACTTT.

The chain joins TRBV28 to TRBJ2-7; TRBD1 agrees at 8 bases. This CDR3 is built from 16 residues. V gave up 7 bases and J gave up 4 bases; unmatched junction bases: 15. Germline assignment: CDR1 MDHEN and CDR2 SYDVKM. CDR3 in amino acids: CASTPALGDRRYEQYF. The CDR3 nucleotides are TGTGCCAGCACTCCTGCCCTTGGGGACAGGAGATACGAGCAGTACTTC.

The V and J genes are TRBV7-3 and TRBJ2-5; maybe TRBD2 (6 bases). The CDR3 totals 15 residues. Germline CDR1 and CDR2: SGHTA and FQGTGA. Trimming cost V 5 bases and J 1 base, with 14 bases left between them. For the CDR3, the DNA is TGTGCCAGCAGCCCCAGTGGGGGGTTCCAAGAGACCCAGTACTTC. This translates into CASSPSGGFQETQYF.

This rearrangement joins TRBV7-2 to TRBJ1-6, with 7 bases identical to TRBD1. Per germline, CDR1 SGHTA and CDR2 FQGNSA. The CDR3 spans 15 residues. Losses at the gene ends were 5 bases for V and 8 bases for J; bases not matched to a gene: 9. The CDR3 protein is CASSGGGTVHSPLHF. The CDR3 DNA is TGTGCCAGCAGCGGGGGGGGGACAGTTCATTCACCCCTCCACTTT.